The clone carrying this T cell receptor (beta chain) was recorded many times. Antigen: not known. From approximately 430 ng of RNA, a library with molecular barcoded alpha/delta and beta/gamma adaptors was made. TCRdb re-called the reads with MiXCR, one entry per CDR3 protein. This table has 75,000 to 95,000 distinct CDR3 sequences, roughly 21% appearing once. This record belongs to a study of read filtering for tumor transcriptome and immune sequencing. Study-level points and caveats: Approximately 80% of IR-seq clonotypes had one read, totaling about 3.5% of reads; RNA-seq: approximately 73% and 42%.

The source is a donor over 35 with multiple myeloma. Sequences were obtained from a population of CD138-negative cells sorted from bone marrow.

The CDR3 bases are TGTGCCAGCAGCTTAGCTCCTCCGGGACAGGGCTACGAGCAGTACTTC. Encoded protein: CASSLAPPGQGYEQYF. The rearrangement links TRBV7-9 to TRBJ2-7, with TRBD1 matching over 9 bases. After removal of 0 bases from V and 3 bases from J, the junction contained 6 bases not matched to a gene. This CDR3 spans 16 amino acids. Germline assignment: CDR1 SEHNR and CDR2 FQNEAQ (reference sequence).